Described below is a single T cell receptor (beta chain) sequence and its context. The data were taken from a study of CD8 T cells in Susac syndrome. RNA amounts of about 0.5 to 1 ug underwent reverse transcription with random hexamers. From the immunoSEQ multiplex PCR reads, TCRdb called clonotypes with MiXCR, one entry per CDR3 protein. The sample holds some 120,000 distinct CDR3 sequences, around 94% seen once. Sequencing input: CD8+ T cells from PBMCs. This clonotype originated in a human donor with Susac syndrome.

DNA of the CDR3: TGCGCCAGCAGCCAAGCGCTCTCGACCTCCTACGAGCAGTACTTC. This gives the protein CASSQALSTSYEQYF. The chain has TRBV4-3 and TRBJ2-7; no definite D call. Trimming took 1 base from V and 0 from J, leaving 10 bases between them. The CDR3 runs 15 residues. CDR1 and CDR2 (germline): LGHNA, YSLEER.